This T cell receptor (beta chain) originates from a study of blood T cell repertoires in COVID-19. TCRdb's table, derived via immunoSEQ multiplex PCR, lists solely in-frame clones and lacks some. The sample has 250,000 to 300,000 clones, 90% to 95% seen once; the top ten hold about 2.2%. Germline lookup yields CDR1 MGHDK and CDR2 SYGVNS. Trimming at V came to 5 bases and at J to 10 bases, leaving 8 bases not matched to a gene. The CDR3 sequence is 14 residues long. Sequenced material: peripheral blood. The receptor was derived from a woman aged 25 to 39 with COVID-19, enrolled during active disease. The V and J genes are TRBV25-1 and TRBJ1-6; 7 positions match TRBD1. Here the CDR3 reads CASSSDRIRSPLHF. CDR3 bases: TGTGCCAGCAGTTCGGACAGGATCAGATCACCCCTCCACTTT. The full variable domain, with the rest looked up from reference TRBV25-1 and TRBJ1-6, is EADIYQTPRYLVIGTGKKITLECSQTMGHDKMYWYQQDPGMELHLIHYSYGVNSTEKGDLSSESTVSRIRTEHFPLTLESARPSHTSQYLCASSSDRIRSPLHFGNGTRLTVT.